The 24 T cell receptor beta chains presented below share a single source sample, sequenced in a study of T cell responses to AZD1222 COVID-19 vaccine (dated by TCRdb to the early 2020s). The receptor library was made with the immunoSEQ multiplex PCR assay. The clones in this table, taken by TCRdb from immuneACCESS, are in-frame only. Not every clone is retained; where verified, under half of the shortfall comes from an unresolved V gene, and the cause of the rest is unknown. The sample table lists 140,000 to 150,000 clones, roughly nine tenths of them with a count of one. The ten largest clones add up to 1.6% of the sample. The time point label on this specimen signifies: baseline before first vaccination. Sequencing used peripheral blood, obtained on day 0 of AZD1222 vaccination. The source of these receptors is an adult in good health.

The rearrangement uses TRBV5-5 and TRBJ1-2; no definite D call. The V gene lost 7 bases and the J gene lost 3 bases, with 13 bases spanning the gap. The CDR3 covers 13 residues. Germline-derived CDR1 and CDR2 are SGHKS and YYEKEE (reference sequence). CDR3 bases: TGTGCCAGCGGACCACAGCGTTACTATGGCTACACCTTC. Protein product: CASGPQRYYGYTF.

V gene TRBV7-6 combines with J gene TRBJ2-2; no reliable D call. From germline, CDR1 is SGHVS and CDR2 FNYEAQ. The CDR3 loop spans 15 amino acids. Trimming took off 1 base at V and 6 bases at J, with 12 bases between the two ends. The CDR3 nucleotides read TGTGCCAGCAGCTTAGTCCAGACCGTTCCCGGGGAGCTGTTTTTT. Protein product: CASSLVQTVPGELFF.

In DNA, the CDR3 is TGTGCCTGGGGTTCGTGGGGCACAGATACGCAGTATTTT. Translated: CAWGSWGTDTQYF. The chain recombines TRBV30 with TRBJ2-3; D is unclear. Trimming left V 5 bases short and J 1 base short, with 10 bases between. Germline values: CDR1 GTSNPN, CDR2 SVGIG (reference sequence). The CDR3 runs 13 residues.

The chain uses TRBV7-6 and TRBJ1-1; TRBD1 is a possible D gene (6 bases). Trimming shortened V by 1 base and J by 4 bases, and 10 bases separated the two germline ends. This CDR3 contains 14 residues. Looked up from germline, CDR1 is SGHVS and CDR2 is FNYEAQ. The CDR3 bases are TGTGCCAGCAGCTTAGGGGGAGGGGGCACTGAAGCTTTCTTT. Residues: CASSLGGGGTEAFF.

J is TRBJ1-1 and V is TRBV28; a possible D gene is TRBD1 (5 bases). CDR1 is MDHEN, CDR2 SYDVKM, per germline. Trimming stripped 1 base from V and 3 bases from J, with 21 bases between. The CDR3 loop spans 18 amino acids. Written as DNA, the CDR3 is TGTGCCAGCAGTTTATTTAACAGGTTCCTAATCCGCGACACTGAAGCTTTCTTT. It encodes CASSLFNRFLIRDTEAFF.

This chain uses TRBV5-1 with TRBJ1-1, with 7 nucleotides matching TRBD1. The CDR3 extends over 18 amino acids. The germline V gene encodes CDR1 SGHRS and CDR2 YFSETQ. The V gene end was trimmed by 2 bases and the J gene end by 3 bases; junction bases not matched to a gene: 16. CDR3 loop: CASSFGTALGDGDTEAFF. Here the CDR3 DNA reads TGCGCCAGCAGCTTTGGGACAGCCCTAGGAGATGGGGACACTGAAGCTTTCTTT.

This sequence joins TRBV12-3 or TRBV12-4 and TRBJ2-7; D not certain. V was trimmed by 3 bases and J by 3 bases, leaving 9 bases between them. The CDR3 length is 13 residues. CDR3 in amino acids: CASSLATGYEQYF. The CDR3 bases are TGTGCCAGCAGTTTGGCGACGGGCTACGAGCAGTACTTC.

This clone has only a few counts. This chain links TRBV6-2 or TRBV6-3 with TRBJ2-1; no reliable D call. Germline V CDR1 and CDR2: MNHEY, SVGEGT. This CDR3 is 11 amino acids long. The ends were cut back, 5 bases at V and 13 bases at J, with 12 bases in the middle. This CDR3 reads CASSEDRPQFF. The CDR3 nucleotides read TGTGCCAGCAGTGAGGACCGCCCCCAGTTCTTC.

V is TRBV18 and J is TRBJ2-7; D possibly uses TRBD1 or TRBD2 (6 bases each). The CDR3 consists of 14 residues. The germline V gene encodes CDR1 KGHSH and CDR2 LQKENI. V gave up 2 bases and J gave up 5 bases, with 13 bases separating them. DNA of the CDR3: TGTGCCAGCTCACCAGTCAGGGGCGGGGACGAGCAGTACTTC. This translates into CASSPVRGGDEQYF.

The J gene is TRBJ1-1, the V gene TRBV4-1; a possible D gene is TRBD1 (6 bases). CDR1 is MGHRA, CDR2 YSYEKL, per germline. The CDR3 runs to 14 residues. Trimming left V 4 bases short and J 4 bases short, with 13 bases between. The CDR3 reads CASSPQGKATEAFF. The CDR3, as DNA: TGCGCCAGCAGCCCACAGGGTAAAGCCACTGAAGCTTTCTTT.

The chain combines TRBV2 with TRBJ1-6; no reliable D call. This CDR3 is built from 15 residues. The germline V gene has CDR1 SNHLY and CDR2 FYNNEI. V lost 8 bases and J lost 0, with 11 bases in between. DNA of the CDR3: TGTGCCAGCGCTACACAGAGCTCCTATAATTCACCCCTCCACTTT. Amino acid sequence: CASATQSSYNSPLHF.

The genes are TRBV5-4 and TRBJ1-2, with TRBD1 as a possible D gene (5 bases). CDR3 length: 14 residues. V was trimmed by 2 bases and J by 0 bases, leaving 8 bases between them. The germline V gene encodes CDR1 SGHNT and CDR2 YYREEE (reference sequence). CDR3 sequence reads: CASSLQDSNYGYTF. CDR3 nucleotide sequence: TGTGCCAGCAGCTTACAGGATTCTAACTATGGCTACACCTTC.

The chain has TRBV6-1 and TRBJ1-2, with a weak D call TRBD1 (5 bases). Trimming stripped 0 bases from V and 8 bases from J, with 13 bases between. CDR1 and CDR2 from the germline V gene are MNHNS and SASEGT. The CDR3 is 14 amino acids. In DNA form, the CDR3 reads TGTGCCAGCAGTGAAGCGGGGCAGGGCGGCGGCTACACCTTC. This gives the protein CASSEAGQGGGYTF.

V is TRBV9 and J is TRBJ2-5, with 10 bases aligning to TRBD2. The CDR3 contains 15 residues. Germline CDR1 reads SGDLS; CDR2 reads YYNGEE. J gave up 5 bases and V 3 bases, and 7 bases lay outside the gene matches. The CDR3 loop reads CASSAGTSALETQYF. The CDR3 DNA reads TGTGCCAGCAGCGCCGGGACTAGCGCCCTGGAGACCCAGTACTTC.

This clone has only a few counts. J is TRBJ2-3 and V is TRBV7-3, with D tentatively TRBD1 or TRBD2 (5 bases each). Trimming shortened V by 4 bases and J by 4 bases, and 12 bases separated the two germline ends. This CDR3 region has 14 residues. CDR1 is SGHTA, CDR2 FQGTGA, per germline. The CDR3 bases are TGTGCCAGCAGCTCGGGACCCCCCCCAGATACGCAGTATTTT. This gives the protein CASSSGPPPDTQYF.

The chain has TRBV4-1 and TRBJ1-3, with D tentatively TRBD1 (6 bases). V was trimmed by 3 bases and J by 4 bases, leaving 13 bases between them. The V gene's germline CDR1 is MGHRA and CDR2 YSYEKL. The CDR3 runs to 15 residues. The CDR3 DNA is TGCGCCAGCAGCCAGGTCGGGGGGCGGGGAAACACCATATATTTT. Its protein is CASSQVGGRGNTIYF.

The chain uses TRBV7-8 and TRBJ2-5; the D call may be TRBD1 or TRBD2 (5 bases each). This CDR3 spans 15 amino acids. Germline V CDR1 and CDR2: SGHVS, FQNEAQ. Trimming removed 5 bases from V and 3 bases from J, with 16 bases in between. This chain's CDR3 is CASSRRGDGKETQYF. Written as DNA, the CDR3 is TGTGCCAGCAGCCGAAGGGGAGACGGGAAAGAGACCCAGTACTTC.

The chain employs TRBV7-8 and TRBJ2-3; D unclear. The ends were cut back, 2 bases at V and 3 bases at J, with 24 bases in the middle. Per germline, CDR1 SGHVS and CDR2 FQNEAQ. The CDR3 is made up of 19 amino acids. The CDR3 DNA reads TGTGCCAGCAGCTTACCGGGCTCTTCGGCCGACCCTGGGACAGATACGCAGTATTTT. Its protein product is CASSLPGSSADPGTDTQYF.

The CDR3 nucleotides are TGTGCCAGCAGTTCGTTAACAGGGTCGGGCACTGAAGCTTTCTTT. This sequence encodes CASSSLTGSGTEAFF. This chain links TRBV27 with TRBJ1-1, with D possibly TRBD1 on 6 matching bases. Germline V gene lookup returns CDR1 MNHEY and CDR2 SMNVEV (reference sequence). Trimming cost V 4 bases and J 4 bases, with 16 bases left between them. This CDR3 has 15 residues.

The CDR3 DNA is TGCGCCAGCAGCTTCGATTACAGGACAGGGCGGCAGCAGTACTTC. Translating it yields CASSFDYRTGRQQYF. The rearrangement joins TRBV5-1 to TRBJ2-7; 8 nucleotides line up with TRBD1. The ends lost 2 bases at V and 8 bases at J; junction bases unmatched: 12. Germline V gene lookup returns CDR1 SGHRS and CDR2 YFSETQ. The CDR3 covers 15 residues.

The V call is TRBV27, the J call TRBJ1-3; D possibly corresponds to TRBD1 (6 bases). This CDR3 has 15 amino acids. The V gene's germline CDR1 is MNHEY and CDR2 SMNVEV (reference sequence). V lost 4 bases and J 5 bases, leaving 15 bases between the germline ends. The DNA for the CDR3 is TGTGCCAGCAGTTACGCGGAGGGGGTTAGAAACACCATATATTTT. Translation gives CASSYAEGVRNTIYF.

The V call is TRBV6-1, the J call TRBJ1-1, with D possibly TRBD1 on 5 matching bases. Germline-derived CDR1 and CDR2 are MNHNS and SASEGT. The CDR3 loop spans 15 amino acids. The ends were cut back, 3 bases at V and 3 bases at J, with 14 bases in the middle. The CDR3 nucleotides read TGTGCCAGCAGTGAGTGGGGGTGGGTGGACACTGAAGCTTTCTTT. Protein: CASSEWGWVDTEAFF.

The chain links TRBV9 to TRBJ2-1, with 7 bases identical to TRBD1. Germline V lookup: CDR1 SGDLS, CDR2 YYNGEE. The trim removed 3 bases at V and 8 bases at J, leaving 20 bases unmatched. The CDR3 length is 18 residues. The DNA for the CDR3 is TGTGCCAGCAGCGGACCATACTCGGGACAGCCCTCTCTCTATGAGCAGTTCTTC. Translated, it gives CASSGPYSGQPSLYEQFF.

The chain joins TRBV7-2 to TRBJ2-2; D unresolved. Germline V gene lookup returns CDR1 SGHTA and CDR2 FQGNSA. The V end lost 5 bases, the J end lost 4 bases, and 17 bases lay between the germline ends. This CDR3 is 16 amino acids long. The DNA for the CDR3 is TGTGCCAGCAGCACAACCCTCACCCCTCCCACCGGGGAGCTGTTTTTT. Translated: CASSTTLTPPTGELFF. Filled out from reference TRBV7-2 and TRBJ2-2, the complete variable domain reads GAGVSQSPSNKVTEKGKDVELRCDPISGHTALYWYRQSLGQGLEFLIYFQGNSAPDKSGLPSDRFSAERTGGSVSTLTIQRTQQEDSAVYLCASSTTLTPPTGELFFGEGSRLTVL.